This T cell receptor (beta chain) was profiled in a study of somatic mutations in cytotoxic T cells in rheumatoid arthritis. The CDR3 is made up of 16 amino acids. With 6 bases removed from V and 0 bases from J, the gap between germline ends came to 14 bases. Germline CDR1 reads MNHEY; CDR2 reads SMNVEV (reference sequence). Turning to this clone: Its antigen is undetermined.

Study-wide findings and caveats: Each of about an eighth of the 65 patients had a largest CD8+ clone that made up more than 20% of CD8+ cells.

Profiling relied on immunoSEQ multiplex PCR, and the TCRdb table lists in-frame clones only, not all of them. This sample has thousands of clones, with almost 85% found just once. The gene calls are TRBV27 and TRBJ1-4; D not certain. Material: CD8+ T cells sorted from blood. The sequence was collected from an adult with rheumatoid arthritis. The CDR3 DNA sequence: TGTGCCAGCAGCTTGCGGAGGCCTGCAACTAATGAAAAACTGTTTTTT. Protein product: CASSLRRPATNEKLFF.